The clone carrying this TCR beta chain has only a few counts. Its specificity is not known. Trimming shortened V by 2 bases and J by 1 base, and 12 bases separated the two germline ends. CDR1 and CDR2 from the germline V gene are MGHRA and YSYEKL. The CDR3 spans 15 residues. This entry belongs to a study of regulatory T cells in long-lasting Graves disease. Study results and limitations: Accuracy was perhaps lowered by the small sample size.

Time point noted: persistent/refractory GD, antithyroid drugs over 5 years with positive TRAb. PBMCs provided the RNA from which the TCR library was made. Through Arm-PCR of CDR3 regions and iRepertoire HTBI primers, TCR beta libraries were built. TCRdb passed the multiplex PCR reads through MiXCR, listing each CDR3 protein once. The table lists hundreds of thousands of distinct CDR3 sequences, about a fifth of them singletons, with over 7.5% in the top ten. V and J are TRBV4-1 and TRBJ2-7; D ambiguous. The source material was peripheral blood mononuclear cells (PBMCs), sampled when the disease was refractory, from a patient treated with antithyroid drugs. The clonotype comes from a female donor with Graves disease. The DNA for the CDR3 is TGCGCCAGCAGCCAATTCCGGGTCCGGTCCTACGAGCAGTACTTC. Translated: CASSQFRVRSYEQYF.